Shown below are 8 T cell receptor beta chains from a single sample sequenced in a study of blood T cells in healthy people across ages. Alongside a J-beta primer mix, a sample-barcoded 5' primer served in a second PCR lasting about 7 to 11 cycles. TCRdb ran MiXCR on the 5' RACE reads and lists one entry per CDR3 protein. The sample carries some 900,000 distinct CDR3 sequences, 48% recorded once. The source material was blood. These receptors all stem from a young man in good health.

The chain has TRBV28 and TRBJ1-1, with 9 bases matching TRBD1. CDR1 MDHEN and CDR2 SYDVKM come from the germline V gene. J gave up 1 base and V 9 bases, and 6 bases lay outside the gene matches. The CDR3 contains 14 residues. The CDR3 coding sequence is TGTGCCAGAGATGGGGGACAGGGGAACACTGAAGCTTTCTTT. Protein: CARDGGQGNTEAFF.

A few counts support this clonotype. This may be a read error, as it is one base from a much larger clone. This rearrangement joins TRBV28 to TRBJ2-6; no reliable D call. The CDR3 is made up of 16 amino acids. The germline V gene has CDR1 MDHEN and CDR2 SYDVKM. Trimming pared 4 bases from V and 0 bases from J, leaving 10 bases between. CDR3 amino acids: CASSSGTDSGANVLTF. CDR3 coding DNA: TGTGCCAGCAGTTCAGGAACCGACTCTGGGGCCAACGTCCTGACTTTC.

As concerns this clonotype: A read error may be the cause here, since a much bigger clone is one base away. The chain links TRBV6-6 to TRBJ2-7, with unresolved D. The assigned J gene may be wrong: the sequence end matches TRBJ2-5 better. Germline V CDR1 and CDR2: MNHNY, SVGAGI (reference sequence). The length of the CDR3 is 13 residues. The CDR3 reads CASIYSKDATQYF. The CDR3 DNA reads TGTGCCAGCATTTACTCGAAGGACGCGACCCAGTACTTC.

This clonotype was seen ten or more times. The V call is TRBV20-1, the J call TRBJ2-3, with D perhaps TRBD1 or TRBD2 (5 bases each). The germline V gene has CDR1 DFQATT and CDR2 SNEGSKA (reference sequence). The CDR3 sequence is 16 residues long. The germline V and J ends were trimmed by 0 bases and 2 bases, with 15 bases remaining between them. CDR3 in amino acids: CSARDPGRGYTDTQYF. The DNA of the CDR3 is TGCAGTGCTAGAGATCCGGGACGGGGCTACACAGATACGCAGTATTTT.

In DNA form, the CDR3 reads TGTGCCACCAGCCCCAGACTGGGGAAGGACAATCAGCCCCAGCATTTT. Protein product: CATSPRLGKDNQPQHF. The V and J genes are TRBV15 and TRBJ1-5; no reliable D call. Trimming shortened V by 5 bases and J by 3 bases, and 17 bases separated the two germline ends. The CDR3 covers 16 residues. Germline-derived CDR1 and CDR2 are LNHNV and YYDKDF (reference sequence). Full variable domain (rest looked up from reference TRBV15 and TRBJ1-5): DAMVIQNPRYQVTQFGKPVTLSCSQTLNHNVMYWYQQKSSQAPKLLFHYYDKDFNNEADTPDNFQSRRPNTSFCFLDIRSPGLGDTAMYLCATSPRLGKDNQPQHFGDGTRLSIL.

This clonotype was seen more than once but under ten times. The chain uses TRBV4-1 and TRBJ2-7; TRBD1 matches at 7 bases. Trimming removed 0 bases from V and 4 bases from J; junction bases left unmatched: 6. The CDR3 sequence is 15 residues long. CDR1 is MGHRA, CDR2 YSYEKL, per germline. The CDR3 protein is CASSQDGDSPYEQYF. CDR3 in DNA: TGCGCCAGCAGCCAAGATGGGGACAGTCCTTACGAGCAGTACTTC.

The chain uses TRBV29-1 and TRBJ2-3; no clear D gene. The CDR3 has 11 amino acids. The V gene's germline CDR1 is SQVTM and CDR2 ANQGSEA. The V end was cut by 6 bases, the J end by 2 bases, with 6 bases between. CDR3 nucleotide sequence: TGCAGCGTCCTGGACACAGATACGCAGTATTTT. It is translated as CSVLDTDTQYF.

CDR3 nucleotides: TGTGCCATCACCTCACAGGGGAGCTACAATGAGCAGTACTTC. Its translation: CAITSQGSYNEQYF. The chain carries TRBV10-3 and TRBJ2-7, with 7 bases that match TRBD1. The CDR3 has 14 residues. The V and J ends lost 7 bases and 7 bases, in that order; junction bases with no gene match: 13. Germline CDR1 is ENHRY and CDR2 is SYGVKD.